Below, 11 T cell receptor beta chains from the same sample are listed, as sequenced in a study of blood T cell repertoires in COVID-19 (dated by TCRdb to 2020 to 2022). The protocol used for the library was the immunoSEQ multiplex PCR assay. The source is immuneACCESS, and TCRdb retained only in-frame sequences with V and J called. Part of the clones is not carried over; for the studies checked, unresolved V genes explain less than half of this, and the remainder is unexplained. The sample table records about 59,000 clones; around 90% of these occur just once. The ten top clones hold 16% of the sample. The sequenced sample consisted of peripheral blood. The receptors here all came from a man older than 75 with acute or convalescent COVID-19.

The table lists this clone with a count of one. The same CDR3 arises from other DNA sequences in this sample as well. The rearrangement links TRBV2 to TRBJ2-5; 9 bases fit TRBD1. The CDR3 length is 14 residues. Germline V gene data show CDR1 as SNHLY and CDR2 as FYNNEI. V shed 6 bases, J shed 5 bases, and the junction held 7 bases outside the gene matches. For the CDR3, the DNA is TGTGCCAGCAGGGACAGGGGAGTAGGGGAGACCCAGTACTTC. Translated: CASRDRGVGETQYF.

V gene TRBV19 combines with J gene TRBJ2-4, with D perhaps TRBD2 (5 bases). Per germline, CDR1 LNHDA and CDR2 SQIVND (reference sequence). V was pared by 3 bases and J by 0 bases, with 15 bases between. The CDR3 sequence is 17 residues long. CDR3 protein: CASSIGSGSLAKNIQYF. DNA for the CDR3: TGTGCCAGTAGTATCGGTTCGGGATCCCTAGCCAAAAACATTCAGTACTTC.

V and J are TRBV7-2 and TRBJ2-5; 8 positions agree with TRBD1. CDR1 is SGHTA and CDR2 is FQGNSA in the germline V gene. The CDR3 totals 14 residues. Unmatched junction bases numbered 3, after V lost 5 bases and J lost 1 base. As DNA, the CDR3 is TGTGCCAGCAGCCCAGGGGGCGCCCAAGAGACCCAGTACTTC. This translates into CASSPGGAQETQYF.

The chain carries TRBV7-2 and TRBJ1-6; TRBD1 might be the D (6 bases). This CDR3 is 14 amino acids long. CDR1 is SGHTA and CDR2 is FQGNSA in the germline V gene. Trimming took off 6 bases at V and 7 bases at J, with 13 bases between the two ends. CDR3 loop: CASSFRDTNSPLHF. The CDR3 DNA is TGTGCCAGCAGTTTTCGGGACACCAATTCACCCCTCCACTTT.

This clone was seen a single time. The V gene is TRBV7-3, the J gene TRBJ2-1, with D possibly matching TRBD2 (7 bases). The V end was cut by 1 base, the J end by 2 bases, with 12 bases between. The CDR3 runs 16 residues. Germline assignment: CDR1 SGHTA and CDR2 FQGTGA. CDR3 in DNA: TGTGCCAGCAGCTTAATAGGGGGGGCTACCTACAATGAGCAGTTCTTC. Residues: CASSLIGGATYNEQFF.

This chain uses TRBV29-1 with TRBJ2-1; weak D call: TRBD1 (5 bases). Germline CDR1 is SQVTM and CDR2 is ANQGSEA. V gave up 1 base and J gave up 9 bases, with 13 bases separating them. The CDR3 has 13 residues. The CDR3 is CSVEGGRIREQFF. CDR3 DNA: TGCAGCGTTGAAGGGGGCAGGATCCGTGAGCAGTTCTTC.

The chain links TRBV5-5 to TRBJ1-2; 7 bases align to TRBD1. Germline CDR1 is SGHKS and CDR2 is YYEKEE (reference sequence). The CDR3 spans 16 residues. V shed 4 bases and J 7 bases; nucleotides not matched to a gene: 16. The CDR3 nucleotides read TGTGCCAGCAGCCCATCACAGGGGCTACATGGTTCTGGCTACACCTTC. It encodes CASSPSQGLHGSGYTF.

The chain links TRBV4-1 to TRBJ2-5; the match to TRBD2 covers 13 bases. CDR1 is MGHRA, CDR2 YSYEKL, per germline. V was clipped by 4 bases and J by 0 bases; unmatched bases: 5. The CDR3 length is 17 residues. In DNA form, the CDR3 reads TGCGCCAGCAGCCTTGGGACTAGCGGGGTCCACCAAGAGACCCAGTACTTC. It codes for CASSLGTSGVHQETQYF.

Written as DNA, the CDR3 is TGCGCCAGCAGCCAAGACCGGGACACTGGGGGAAACACCATATATTTT. Its protein is CASSQDRDTGGNTIYF. The chain joins TRBV4-1 to TRBJ1-3; D is possibly TRBD1 (6 bases). CDR3 length equals 16 residues. Trimming cost V 0 bases and J 4 bases, with 13 bases left between them. Germline loops: CDR1 MGHRA, CDR2 YSYEKL.

The V and J genes are TRBV20-1 and TRBJ1-2, with D possibly TRBD1 on 6 matching bases. Germline CDR1 DFQATT, CDR2 SNEGSKA (reference sequence). V lost 3 bases to trimming and J lost 8 bases, with 22 bases between them. CDR3 size: 15 residues. CDR3 sequence (DNA): TGCAGTGCTAGTTCCCCCGGACAGCAACAAGACGGCTACACCTTC. Translating gives CSASSPGQQQDGYTF.

This chain links TRBV18 with TRBJ2-7; 10 bases align to TRBD2. The CDR3 runs 17 residues. V lost 6 bases and J lost 5; bases outside the gene matches: 16. Germline V gene lookup returns CDR1 KGHSH and CDR2 LQKENI. The CDR3 region is CASSEPVGSGGPDEQYF. In DNA form, the CDR3 reads TGTGCCAGCTCCGAACCGGTTGGTAGCGGGGGGCCCGACGAGCAGTACTTC.